What follows are 3 T cell receptor beta chains derived from one specimen sequenced in a study of cytomegalovirus exposure and HLA in healthy donors. Primers: 60 Vbeta forward and 13 Jbeta reverse. The data were produced by immunoSEQ multiplex PCR, yet TCRdb's version contains in-frame clones alone and is incomplete. The sample lists roughly 150,000 clones; around 83% were seen once. The sample consisted of PBMCs. Receptor source: a man aged 50 to 59 in good health and CMV-seropositive.

V and J are TRBV29-1 and TRBJ2-1, with D possibly matching TRBD1 (6 bases). Trimming cost V 8 bases and J 2 bases, with 16 bases left between them. Looked up from germline, CDR1 is SQVTM and CDR2 is ANQGSEA. The CDR3 spans 14 residues. CDR3: CSTGGFTTYNEQFF. CDR3 nucleotide sequence: TGCAGCACTGGGGGCTTTACCACCTACAATGAGCAGTTCTTC.

This chain joins TRBV19 and TRBJ2-7, with 9 nucleotides matching TRBD2. Germline V CDR1 and CDR2: LNHDA, SQIVND (reference sequence). There are 15 residues in the CDR3. Trimming removed 1 base from V and 3 bases from J; junction bases left unmatched: 4. The CDR3 sequence is CASSIGASGIYEQYF. CDR3 sequence (DNA): TGTGCCAGTAGTATAGGGGCTAGCGGGATCTACGAGCAGTACTTC.

This chain uses TRBV5-6 with TRBJ2-5; no firm D call. The J call may be incorrect, as the DNA end agrees better with TRBJ2-7. Germline loops: CDR1 SGHDT, CDR2 YYEEEE. The CDR3 contains 13 residues. CDR3 DNA: TGTGCCAGCAGCTTGGGGTTCCTGGGCGAGCAGTACTTC. It translates to CASSLGFLGEQYF.